Below, 6 T cell receptor beta chains from the same sample are listed, as sequenced in a study of blood T cell repertoires in COVID-19. Profiled with immunoSEQ multiplex PCR; TCRdb holds only in-frame clones, not every one. The sample comprises around 190,000 clones, 85% to 90% of which are singletons, and 1.6% rests with the top ten. The sample consisted of peripheral blood. The receptors come from a man younger than 35 with active or convalescent COVID-19.

This clone was detected once. The rearrangement joins TRBV10-3 to TRBJ2-7; 9 bases are shared with TRBD2. CDR3 length: 16 residues. J was trimmed by 0 bases and V by 4 bases; bases with no gene match: 7. Germline values: CDR1 ENHRY, CDR2 SYGVKD. CDR3 protein: CAISAMTSGISYEQYF. The CDR3 DNA follows: TGTGCCATCAGTGCAATGACTAGCGGTATCTCCTACGAGCAGTACTTC.

The rearrangement links TRBV23-1 to TRBJ1-6, with 7 nucleotides matching TRBD1. TRBV23-1 qualifies as an ORF whose function is uncertain. The V segment lost 7 bases and the J segment 10 bases; nucleotides outside the gene matches: 7. This CDR3 spans 13 amino acids. CDR3 sequence: CASTHRGRSPLHF. The CDR3 nucleotides are TGCGCCAGCACCCACAGGGGCCGCTCACCCCTCCACTTT.

V usage is TRBV6-5 and J usage is TRBJ1-4; D is unclear. Trimming removed 0 bases at V and 5 bases at J, with 7 bases between. Germline lookup yields CDR1 MNHEY and CDR2 SVGAGI. The CDR3 length is 14 residues. CDR3: CASSYSSHNEKLFF. Here the CDR3 DNA reads TGTGCCAGCAGTTACTCGAGTCACAATGAAAAACTGTTTTTT.

This clone was found a few times. The rearrangement links TRBV7-9 to TRBJ2-1, with TRBD1 matching over 8 bases. The CDR3 is 15 amino acids. Trimming at V came to 6 bases and at J to 0 bases, leaving 4 bases not matched to a gene. From germline, CDR1 is SEHNR and CDR2 FQNEAQ (reference sequence). DNA of the CDR3: TGTGCCAGCAGTCAAACAGGGGGCTCCTACAATGAGCAGTTCTTC. This encodes CASSQTGGSYNEQFF. The whole variable domain, remainder taken from reference TRBV7-9 and TRBJ2-1, is DTGVSQNPRHKITKRGQNVTFRCDPISEHNRLYWYRQTLGQGPEFLTYFQNEAQLEKSRLLSDRFSAERPKGSFSTLEIQRTEQGDSAMYLCASSQTGGSYNEQFFGPGTRLTVL.

V and J are TRBV5-1 and TRBJ1-2; a possible D gene is TRBD1 (6 bases). Germline V gives CDR1 SGHRS, CDR2 YFSETQ. Trimming removed 0 bases at V and 7 bases at J, with 22 bases between. This CDR3 has 17 residues. CDR3 nucleotide sequence: TGCGCCAGCAGCTTGGAGGGCAGGGGAAAGCTGTTAAGTGGCTACACCTTC. Translated: CASSLEGRGKLLSGYTF. Complete variable domain (other parts from reference TRBV5-1 and TRBJ1-2): KAGVTQTPRYLIKTRGQQVTLSCSPISGHRSVSWYQQTPGQGLQFLFEYFSETQRNKGNFPGRFSGRQFSNSRSEMNVSTLELGDSALYLCASSLEGRGKLLSGYTFGSGTRLTVV.

The chain links TRBV7-6 to TRBJ2-2; 7 bases are a match to TRBD1. Trimming at V came to 5 bases and at J to 4 bases, leaving 7 bases not matched to a gene. CDR3 length equals 15 residues. The germline V gene has CDR1 SGHVS and CDR2 FNYEAQ. The CDR3 nucleotides read TGTGCCAGCAGCGTCCGGGACAGATCCACCGGGGAGCTGTTTTTT. It specifies CASSVRDRSTGELFF.